This TCR beta chain was identified in a study of OX40 agonist ivuxolimab in advanced cancers. Study context: Earlier treatment with anti-PD-1, anti-PD-L1 or anti-CTLA-4 was permitted, and about 40% had received some.

The CDR3 length is 17 residues. V lost 0 bases and J lost 1; bases outside the gene matches: 8. In germline, CDR1 is SGHRS, CDR2 YFSETQ. Samples were taken at baseline and on day 1 of cycles 4 and 7. Here immunoSEQ multiplex PCR was the method, and the copy in TCRdb shows in-frame clones only, minus some. The profile shows 62,000 or so clones, about 90% of them singletons. The source material was CD4+ or CD8+ T cells sorted from blood, sampled in a trial of the OX40 agonist ivuxolimab. The sequence came from an adult with an advanced solid tumor such as melanoma, head and neck, liver or kidney cancer. The chain recombines TRBV5-1 with TRBJ2-3; 7 bases match TRBD1. CDR3 sequence (DNA): TGCGCCAGCAGCTTGGCTGGGGACAGTTTGGGCACAGATACGCAGTATTTT. Translation gives CASSLAGDSLGTDTQYF.